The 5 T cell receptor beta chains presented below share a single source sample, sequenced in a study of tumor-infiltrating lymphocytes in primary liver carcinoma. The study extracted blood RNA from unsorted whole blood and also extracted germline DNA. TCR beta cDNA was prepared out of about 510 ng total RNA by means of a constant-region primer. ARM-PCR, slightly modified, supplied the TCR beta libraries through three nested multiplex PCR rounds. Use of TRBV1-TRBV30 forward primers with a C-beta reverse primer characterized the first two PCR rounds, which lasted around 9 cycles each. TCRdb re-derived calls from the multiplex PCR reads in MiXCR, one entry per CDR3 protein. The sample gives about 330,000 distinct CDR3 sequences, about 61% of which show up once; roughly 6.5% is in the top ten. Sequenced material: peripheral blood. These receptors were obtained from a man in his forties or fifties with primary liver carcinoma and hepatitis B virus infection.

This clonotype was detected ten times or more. CDR3 in amino acids: CSVGQGSEKLFF. CDR3 coding DNA: TGCAGCGTCGGACAGGGGAGTGAAAAACTGTTTTTT. The genes are TRBV29-1 and TRBJ1-4; TRBD1 matches 9 bases. Germline V gives CDR1 SQVTM, CDR2 ANQGSEA. V lost 6 bases, J lost 7 bases, and 3 bases stayed unmatched. This CDR3 has 12 amino acids.

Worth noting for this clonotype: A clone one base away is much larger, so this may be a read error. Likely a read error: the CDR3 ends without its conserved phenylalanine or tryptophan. In DNA form, the CDR3 reads TGCGCCAGCAGCCAAGGCGGCAGCCCTAGCACAGATACGCAGTATTTG. Amino acid sequence: CASSQGGSPSTDTQYL. This chain joins TRBV4-3 and TRBJ2-3; D is undetermined. V was shortened by 1 base and J by 0 bases, with 11 bases between the two germline ends. There are 16 residues in the CDR3. Germline assignment: CDR1 LGHNA and CDR2 YSLEER.

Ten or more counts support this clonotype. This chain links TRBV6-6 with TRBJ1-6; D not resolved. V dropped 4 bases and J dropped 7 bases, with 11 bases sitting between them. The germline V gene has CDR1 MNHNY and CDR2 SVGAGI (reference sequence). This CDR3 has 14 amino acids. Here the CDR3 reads CASSSREGNSPLHF. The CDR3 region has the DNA TGTGCCAGCAGTTCGCGGGAGGGCAATTCACCCCTCCACTTT.

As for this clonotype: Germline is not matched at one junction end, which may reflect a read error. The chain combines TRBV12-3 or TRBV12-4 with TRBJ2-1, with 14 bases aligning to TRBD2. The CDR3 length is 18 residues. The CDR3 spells CTSSLGGLAGVSYNEQFF. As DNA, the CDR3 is TGTACCAGCAGTTTAGGGGGACTAGCGGGAGTCTCCTACAATGAGCAGTTCTTC.

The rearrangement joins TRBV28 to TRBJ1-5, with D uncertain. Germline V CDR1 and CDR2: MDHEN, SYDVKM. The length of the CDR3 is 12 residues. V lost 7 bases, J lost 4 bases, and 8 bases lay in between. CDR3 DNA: TGTGCCAGCATCGGCGGAAATCAGCCCCAGCATTTT. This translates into CASIGGNQPQHF.